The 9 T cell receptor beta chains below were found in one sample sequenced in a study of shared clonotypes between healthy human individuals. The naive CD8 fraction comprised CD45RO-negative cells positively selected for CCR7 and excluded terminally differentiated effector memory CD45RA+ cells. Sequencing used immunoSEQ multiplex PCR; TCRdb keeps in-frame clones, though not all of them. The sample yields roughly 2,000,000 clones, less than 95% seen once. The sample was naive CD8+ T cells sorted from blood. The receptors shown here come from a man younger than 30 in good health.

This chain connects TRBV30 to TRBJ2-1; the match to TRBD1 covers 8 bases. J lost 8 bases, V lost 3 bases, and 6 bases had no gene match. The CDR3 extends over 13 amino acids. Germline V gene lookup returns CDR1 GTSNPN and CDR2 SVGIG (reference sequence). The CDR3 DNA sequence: TGTGCCTGGAGCCAGACAGGGGTCGATGAGCAGTTCTTC. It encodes CAWSQTGVDEQFF. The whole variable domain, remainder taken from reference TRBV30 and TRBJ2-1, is SQTIHQWPATLVQPVGSPLSLECTVEGTSNPNLYWYRQAAGRGLQLLFYSVGIGQISSEVPQNLSASRPQDRQFILSSKKLLLSDSGFYLCAWSQTGVDEQFFGPGTRLTVL.

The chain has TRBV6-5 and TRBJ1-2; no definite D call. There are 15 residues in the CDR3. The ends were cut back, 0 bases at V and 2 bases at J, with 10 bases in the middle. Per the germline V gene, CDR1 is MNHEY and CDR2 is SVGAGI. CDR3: CASSYSNFQNYGYTF. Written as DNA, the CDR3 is TGTGCCAGCAGTTACTCGAACTTCCAGAACTATGGCTACACCTTC.

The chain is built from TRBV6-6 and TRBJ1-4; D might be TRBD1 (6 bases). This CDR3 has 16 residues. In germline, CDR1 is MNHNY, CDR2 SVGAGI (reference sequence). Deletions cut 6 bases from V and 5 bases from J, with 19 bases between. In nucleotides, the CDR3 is TGTGCCAGCAGGCCTGCGGTAGGACAGACAAATGAAAAACTGTTTTTT. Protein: CASRPAVGQTNEKLFF.

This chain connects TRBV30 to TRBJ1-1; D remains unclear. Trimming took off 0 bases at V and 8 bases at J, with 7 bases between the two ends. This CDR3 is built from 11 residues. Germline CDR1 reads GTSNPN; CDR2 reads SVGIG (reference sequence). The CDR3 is CAWSVPGEAFF. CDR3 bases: TGTGCCTGGAGTGTACCCGGGGAAGCTTTCTTT.

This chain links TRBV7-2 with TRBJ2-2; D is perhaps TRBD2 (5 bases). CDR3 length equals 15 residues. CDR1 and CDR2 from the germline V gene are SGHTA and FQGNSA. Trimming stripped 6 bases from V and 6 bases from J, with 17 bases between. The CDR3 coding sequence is TGTGCCAGCAGTTTTAGGATTGGGAGCGCCGGGGAGCTGTTTTTT. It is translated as CASSFRIGSAGELFF. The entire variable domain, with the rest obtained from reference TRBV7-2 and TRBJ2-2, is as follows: GAGVSQSPSNKVTEKGKDVELRCDPISGHTALYWYRQSLGQGLEFLIYFQGNSAPDKSGLPSDRFSAERTGGSVSTLTIQRTQQEDSAVYLCASSFRIGSAGELFFGEGSRLTVL.

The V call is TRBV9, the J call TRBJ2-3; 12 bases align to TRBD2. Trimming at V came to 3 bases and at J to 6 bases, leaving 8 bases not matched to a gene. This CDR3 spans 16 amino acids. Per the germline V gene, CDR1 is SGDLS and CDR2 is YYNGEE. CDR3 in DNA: TGTGCCAGCAGCGGGAGACTAGCGGGAGTAATGGATACGCAGTATTTT. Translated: CASSGRLAGVMDTQYF.

The CDR3 DNA reads TGTGCCAGCAACAAAGGGGATAGCTCCTACAATGAGCAGTTCTTC. Translating it yields CASNKGDSSYNEQFF. The V call is TRBV7-9, the J call TRBJ2-1; possibly TRBD1 for D (5 bases). CDR3 length equals 15 residues. Per germline, CDR1 SEHNR and CDR2 FQNEAQ (reference sequence). The germline V and J ends were trimmed by 7 bases and 0 bases, with 13 bases remaining between them. Full variable domain (outside the CDR3, taken from reference TRBV7-9 and TRBJ2-1): DTGVSQNPRHKITKRGQNVTFRCDPISEHNRLYWYRQTLGQGPEFLTYFQNEAQLEKSRLLSDRFSAERPKGSFSTLEIQRTEQGDSAMYLCASNKGDSSYNEQFFGPGTRLTVL.

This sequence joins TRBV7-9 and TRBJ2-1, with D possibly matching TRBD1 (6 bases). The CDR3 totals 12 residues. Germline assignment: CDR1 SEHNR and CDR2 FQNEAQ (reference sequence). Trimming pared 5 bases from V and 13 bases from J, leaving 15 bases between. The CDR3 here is CASSEQGQAQFF. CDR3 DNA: TGTGCCAGCAGCGAACAGGGCCAAGCCCAGTTCTTC.

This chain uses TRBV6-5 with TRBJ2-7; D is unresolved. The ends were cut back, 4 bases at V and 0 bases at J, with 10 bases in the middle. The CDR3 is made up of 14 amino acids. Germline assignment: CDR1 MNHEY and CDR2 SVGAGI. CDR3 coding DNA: TGTGCCAGCAGTTGGACCCCATACTCCTACGAGCAGTACTTC. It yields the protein CASSWTPYSYEQYF.